These T cell receptor beta chains were read from a single sample in a study of T cell repertoires in cytomegalovirus infection. TCRdb called the reads again in MiXCR, with one record for every CDR3 protein. The repertoire consists of 450,000 to 550,000 distinct CDR3 sequences, with approximately 15% occurring once and the leading ten covering more than 20%. The sequenced sample consisted of CD8+ T cells from PBMCs. The source of these receptors is a human donor in good health (CMV status not recorded). Some clones in this sample may be carry-over from other donors' samples. CDR3s include the opening cysteine and the closing phenylalanine or tryptophan. A D gene is named only where the DNA matches it firmly. Size values are once, few and many counts, or a class for expanded clones, and some rows have none.

CDR3aa,CDR3nt,d_gene,v_gene,j_gene,abundance
CATSGGERPTYQYF,TGTGCCACCAGTGGGGGAGAGAGGCCCACCTATCAGTATTTT,NA,TRBV24-1,TRBJ2-3,NA
CASRSLDRDSYNEQFF,TGTGCCAGCCGTTCTCTCGACCGAGACTCCTACAATGAGCAGTTCTTC,NA,TRBV27,TRBJ2-1,NA
CVSTSGFGLAKNIQYF,TGTGTCAGCACCTCGGGCTTCGGACTAGCCAAAAACATTCAGTACTTC,NA,TRBV27,TRBJ2-4,NA
CSVSGTGNNGYTF,TGCAGCGTCTCGGGGACAGGGAACAATGGCTACACCTTC,TRBD1,TRBV29-1,TRBJ1-2,few
CASSELVGDTQYF,TGTGCCAGCAGCGAGCTCGTTGGGGATACGCAGTATTTT,NA,TRBV7-3,TRBJ2-3,few
CSASGTGLKSETQYF,TGCAGTGCGTCCGGGACAGGGCTTAAGTCGGAGACCCAGTACTTC,TRBD1,TRBV20-1,TRBJ2-5,NA
CATSDAGRGELFF,TGTGCCACCAGTGACGCTGGTCGCGGGGAGCTGTTTTTT,NA,TRBV24-1,TRBJ2-2,few
CASSNGQVSSYEQYF,TGTGCCAGCAGCAACGGTCAGGTTAGCTCCTACGAGCAGTACTTC,NA,TRBV28,TRBJ2-7,many
CASSLETGVGTEAFF,TGTGCCAGCAGCTTGGAGACAGGGGTCGGGACTGAAGCTTTCTTT,TRBD1,TRBV11-2,TRBJ1-1,few
CASSVRGWEQYF,TGTGCCAGCAGTGTCCGGGGATGGGAGCAGTACTTC,NA,TRBV27,TRBJ2-7,NA
CSVVYRDTSSYNEQFF,TGCAGCGTTGTTTACCGGGACACCAGCTCCTACAATGAGCAGTTCTTC,NA,TRBV29-1,TRBJ2-1,many
CASSDLDRANTIYF,TGTGCCAGCAGCGATCTGGACAGGGCCAACACCATATATTTT,TRBD1,TRBV14,TRBJ1-3,NA
CASSPFDSLNTGELFF,TGTGCCAGCAGCCCTTTTGACTCCTTGAACACCGGGGAGCTGTTTTTT,NA,TRBV14,TRBJ2-2,NA
CASSLHDRGRNSPLHF,TGTGCCAGCAGTCTCCACGACAGGGGGCGGAATTCACCCCTCCACTTT,TRBD1,TRBV7-2,TRBJ1-6,many
CAISESGVDNSPLHF,TGTGCCATCAGTGAGTCCGGGGTGGATAATTCACCCCTCCACTTT,NA,TRBV10-3,TRBJ1-6,NA
CASSPWTGSYNEQFF,TGTGCCAGCAGCCCCTGGACTGGGAGCTACAATGAGCAGTTCTTC,NA,TRBV5-6,TRBJ2-1,NA
CASSLADREQYF,TGTGCCAGCAGCTTAGCGGACAGGGAGCAGTACTTC,TRBD1,TRBV7-9,TRBJ2-7,many
CASSFSGGGAGELFF,TGTGCCAGCAGTTTCAGCGGCGGCGGGGCCGGGGAGCTGTTTTTT,NA,TRBV6-2/TRBV6-3,TRBJ2-2,many
CSARAFAGAMNIQYF,TGCAGTGCTAGGGCCTTTGCAGGGGCAATGAACATTCAGTACTTC,NA,TRBV20-1,TRBJ2-4,few
CASSFGRGAGQPQHF,TGTGCCAGCAGTTTCGGGCGGGGGGCGGGCCAGCCCCAGCATTTT,NA,TRBV27,TRBJ1-5,NA
CASSHGTGGVSFF,TGTGCCAGCAGCCATGGGACAGGGGGGGTTTCTTTCTTT,TRBD1,TRBV5-6,TRBJ1-1,NA
CATSRDRGQGYTWELFF,TGTGCCACCAGCAGAGATAGAGGACAGGGGTACACCTGGGAGCTGTTTTTT,TRBD1,TRBV15,TRBJ2-2,once
CASSLVLEHEQYF,TGTGCCAGCAGCTTAGTGTTAGAACACGAGCAGTACTTC,NA,TRBV11-2,TRBJ2-7,many
CASSLPLAGGQYTGELFF,TGTGCCAGCAGTTTACCGCTAGCGGGGGGCCAGTACACCGGGGAGCTGTTTTTT,TRBD2,TRBV28,TRBJ2-2,many
CASRGAMDTIYF,TGTGCCAGCAGGGGGGCTATGGACACCATATATTTT,NA,TRBV27,TRBJ1-3,once
CAWNPGSGANVLTF,TGTGCCTGGAATCCGGGCTCTGGGGCCAACGTCCTGACTTTC,NA,TRBV30,TRBJ2-6,few
CASNAVTTGLETQYF,TGTGCCAGCAACGCTGTGACGACAGGCCTGGAGACCCAGTACTTC,NA,TRBV27,TRBJ2-5,few
CASSPSPGVNTEAFF,TGTGCCAGCAGCCCGTCCCCGGGGGTGAACACTGAAGCTTTCTTT,NA,TRBV7-2,TRBJ1-1,many
CSARTRGNTDTQYF,TGCAGTGCTAGGACTAGGGGGAACACAGATACGCAGTATTTT,NA,TRBV20-1,TRBJ2-3,NA
CASSIDLGLNQPQHF,TGTGCCAGTAGTATAGATCTGGGCCTCAATCAGCCCCAGCATTTT,NA,TRBV19,TRBJ1-5,few
CASSLGQSYNEQFF,TGTGCCAGCAGCCTGGGACAGTCCTACAATGAGCAGTTCTTC,TRBD1,TRBV7-2,TRBJ2-1,many
CASSSGVAGRSAKNIQYF,TGTGCCAGCAGCTCGGGGGTTGCAGGGAGATCGGCCAAAAACATTCAGTACTTC,NA,TRBV28,TRBJ2-4,many
CASTLGGTPSYEQYF,TGTGCCAGCACCCTCGGGGGGACGCCTTCCTACGAGCAGTACTTC,TRBD2,TRBV11-2,TRBJ2-7,few
CASSQETRDNEQFF,TGTGCCAGCAGCCAAGAAACTAGGGACAATGAGCAGTTCTTC,NA,TRBV4-2,TRBJ2-1,many
CAIRGPDFAEQYF,TGTGCCATTCGGGGGCCTGATTTCGCCGAGCAGTACTTC,NA,TRBV10-3,TRBJ2-7,NA
CASRRGARDTQYF,TGTGCCAGCCGCCGGGGGGCGAGAGATACGCAGTATTTT,NA,TRBV5-4,TRBJ2-3,many
CASSQVTANTEAFF,TGCGCCAGCAGCCAAGTAACAGCGAACACTGAAGCTTTCTTT,NA,TRBV4-1,TRBJ1-1,NA
CATYRGGTEAFF,TGTGCCACCTACAGGGGTGGAACTGAAGCTTTCTTT,TRBD1,TRBV6-1,TRBJ1-1,NA
CASRPHILSEAFF,TGTGCCAGCAGACCGCATATCTTAAGTGAAGCTTTCTTT,NA,TRBV27,TRBJ1-1,few
CASGLAPGGGETQYF,TGTGCTAGTGGTTTGGCCCCGGGGGGTGGAGAGACCCAGTACTTC,TRBD2,TRBV12-5,TRBJ2-5,few
CASSLMSDSSSYNEQFF,TGTGCCAGCAGCTTAATGTCGGACTCCAGCTCCTACAATGAGCAGTTCTTC,NA,TRBV28,TRBJ2-1,many
CASRADSFPYEQYF,TGTGCCAGCAGGGCGGACAGTTTTCCCTACGAGCAGTACTTC,NA,TRBV11-2,TRBJ2-7,many
CSASGPDGTDTQYF,TGCAGTGCTAGTGGCCCAGATGGGACAGATACGCAGTATTTT,NA,TRBV20-1,TRBJ2-3,few
CASALGEDTEAFF,TGTGCCAGCGCACTTGGGGAAGATACTGAAGCTTTCTTT,NA,TRBV7-6,TRBJ1-1,NA
CASSLWTGGVGTEAFF,TGTGCCAGCAGTTTATGGACAGGCGGAGTAGGCACTGAAGCTTTCTTT,NA,TRBV28,TRBJ1-1,NA
CASSRGVNEKLFF,TGTGCCAGCAGCCGCGGGGTCAATGAAAAACTGTTTTTT,NA,TRBV6-4,TRBJ1-4,NA
CASSLGQGELFF,TGTGCCAGCAGTCTCGGACAGGGGGAACTGTTTTTT,TRBD1,TRBV6-8,TRBJ1-4,NA
CASRTESQLYSNQPQHF,TGCGCCAGCAGGACAGAATCCCAACTCTATAGCAATCAGCCCCAGCATTTT,NA,TRBV4-1,TRBJ1-5,few
CASSLAYLIEQFF,TGTGCCAGCAGCTTGGCCTATCTCATTGAGCAGTTCTTC,NA,TRBV5-6,TRBJ2-1,many